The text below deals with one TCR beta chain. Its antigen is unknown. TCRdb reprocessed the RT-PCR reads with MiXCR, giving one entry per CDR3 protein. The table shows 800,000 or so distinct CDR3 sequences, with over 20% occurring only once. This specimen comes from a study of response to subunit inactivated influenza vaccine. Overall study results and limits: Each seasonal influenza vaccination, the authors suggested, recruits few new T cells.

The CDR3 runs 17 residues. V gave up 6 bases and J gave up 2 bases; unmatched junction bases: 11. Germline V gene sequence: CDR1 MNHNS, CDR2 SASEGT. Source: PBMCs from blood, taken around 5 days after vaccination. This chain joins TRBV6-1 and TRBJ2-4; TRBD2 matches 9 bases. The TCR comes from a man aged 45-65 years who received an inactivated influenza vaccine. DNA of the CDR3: TGTGCCAGCAGCCAACACGGGCTAGCGGGGACCAAAAACATTCAGTACTTC. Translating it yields CASSQHGLAGTKNIQYF.